The 17 T cell receptor beta chains reported below all come from one sample, sequenced in a study of T cells in tumors after PD-1 blockade. Some clones are missing from TCRdb's copy, which holds only in-frame ones; the method was immunoSEQ multiplex PCR. Of approximately 47,000 clones in the sample, around 85% were seen once. Sequencing used PBMCs, obtained before anti-PD-1 therapy. The origin of the receptors is a human donor with advanced basal cell or squamous cell carcinoma (not recorded which).

This chain joins TRBV29-1 and TRBJ1-4; no reliable D call. CDR3 length: 11 amino acids. Germline CDR1 is SQVTM and CDR2 is ANQGSEA. The ends were cut back, 6 bases at V and 7 bases at J, with 9 bases in the middle. Here the CDR3 reads CSVAELEKLFF. CDR3 sequence (DNA): TGCAGCGTGGCGGAACTTGAAAAACTGTTTTTT.

J is TRBJ2-3 and V is TRBV5-6; no clear D. The CDR3 has 16 amino acids. Germline V CDR1 and CDR2: SGHDT, YYEEEE. Trimming pared 3 bases from V and 6 bases from J, leaving 20 bases between. The CDR3 bases are TGTGCCAGCAGCTCAACGACCGCCCGGCTCGTGGATACGCAGTATTTT. As protein: CASSSTTARLVDTQYF.

The chain combines TRBV6-5 with TRBJ2-1; D is possibly TRBD2 (6 bases). This CDR3 has 15 residues. V shed 0 bases and J shed 5 bases, with 11 bases lying between them. The germline V gene has CDR1 MNHEY and CDR2 SVGAGI. The CDR3 nucleotides read TGTGCCAGCAGTTACTCGAGAGGGAGGAACAATGAGCAGTTCTTC. This translates into CASSYSRGRNNEQFF.

The chain is built from TRBV7-9 and TRBJ2-5, with 7 bases lining up with TRBD1. The V segment lost 2 bases and the J segment 3 bases; nucleotides outside the gene matches: 12. Germline assignment: CDR1 SEHNR and CDR2 FQNEAQ (reference sequence). The CDR3 is made up of 17 amino acids. The DNA for the CDR3 is TGTGCCAGCAGCTTATGGCCCTACCGACAGGGAGAAGAGACCCAGTACTTC. The encoded protein is CASSLWPYRQGEETQYF. The variable domain in full, completed from reference TRBV7-9 and TRBJ2-5, reads DTGVSQNPRHKITKRGQNVTFRCDPISEHNRLYWYRQTLGQGPEFLTYFQNEAQLEKSRLLSDRFSAERPKGSFSTLEIQRTEQGDSAMYLCASSLWPYRQGEETQYFGPGTRLLVL.

This chain connects TRBV27 to TRBJ1-6; TRBD1 aligns across 8 bases. The CDR3 extends over 14 amino acids. The ends lost 8 bases at V and 8 bases at J; junction bases unmatched: 8. Germline V CDR1 and CDR2: MNHEY, SMNVEV (reference sequence). Here the CDR3 reads CASGRTGRDSPLHF. CDR3 nucleotide sequence: TGTGCCAGCGGACGGACAGGGAGGGATTCACCCCTCCACTTT.

The J gene is TRBJ2-7, the V gene TRBV5-1; TRBD1 agrees at 7 bases. Germline V gives CDR1 SGHRS, CDR2 YFSETQ. V trimming: 4 bases; J trimming: 5 bases; junction bases outside the gene matches: 9. The CDR3 runs to 14 residues. CDR3 sequence: CASSPGTVLNEQYF. DNA of the CDR3: TGCGCCAGCAGCCCAGGGACAGTATTGAACGAGCAGTACTTC. Using reference TRBV5-1 and TRBJ2-7 for the parts outside the CDR3, the full variable domain is KAGVTQTPRYLIKTRGQQVTLSCSPISGHRSVSWYQQTPGQGLQFLFEYFSETQRNKGNFPGRFSGRQFSNSRSEMNVSTLELGDSALYLCASSPGTVLNEQYFGPGTRLTVT.

V is TRBV9 and J is TRBJ1-4, with D possibly TRBD1 on 5 matching bases. There are 15 residues in the CDR3. Per the germline V gene, CDR1 is SGDLS and CDR2 is YYNGEE. The V end was cut by 2 bases, the J end by 6 bases, with 14 bases between. The CDR3 bases are TGTGCCAGCAGCGTTAAGCAGGGCGGAGATGAAAAACTGTTTTTT. Its translation: CASSVKQGGDEKLFF.

Here the CDR3 reads CASSQDFASGAGTQYF. The CDR3 coding sequence is TGCGCCAGCAGCCAAGATTTTGCTAGCGGGGCGGGTACGCAGTATTTT. The chain carries TRBV4-1 and TRBJ2-3, with TRBD2 matching over 9 bases. V trimming: 0 bases; J trimming: 8 bases; junction bases outside the gene matches: 9. The CDR3 has 16 residues. CDR1 MGHRA and CDR2 YSYEKL come from the germline V gene.

V gene TRBV19 combines with J gene TRBJ2-2; 9 bases map to TRBD2. This CDR3 has 16 amino acids. In germline, CDR1 is LNHDA, CDR2 SQIVND (reference sequence). J was trimmed by 4 bases and V by 5 bases; bases with no gene match: 8. Written as DNA, the CDR3 is TGTGCCAGTAGTCGGTCTAGCGGGACCTTCACCGGGGAGCTGTTTTTT. This gives the protein CASSRSSGTFTGELFF.

The chain has TRBV7-9 and TRBJ2-3; perhaps TRBD2 as D (6 bases). Germline V gene sequence: CDR1 SEHNR, CDR2 FQNEAQ (reference sequence). The ends were cut back, 4 bases at V and 2 bases at J, with 13 bases in the middle. This CDR3 is built from 15 residues. In DNA form, the CDR3 reads TGTGCCAGCAGCTCCCGGCGGGGCCCCACAGATACGCAGTATTTT. Its protein product is CASSSRRGPTDTQYF.

The rearrangement uses TRBV5-1 and TRBJ2-3; TRBD2 matches 7 bases. V shed 4 bases and J 0 bases; nucleotides not matched to a gene: 11. This CDR3 is built from 17 residues. Germline V gene lookup returns CDR1 SGHRS and CDR2 YFSETQ. The CDR3 DNA follows: TGCGCCAGCAGCCACTCCGGGGGGAAGCCAAGCACAGATACGCAGTATTTT. The encoded protein is CASSHSGGKPSTDTQYF.

This chain joins TRBV4-1 and TRBJ1-5; 10 bases match TRBD1. The CDR3 is 17 residues long. Germline-derived CDR1 and CDR2 are MGHRA and YSYEKL. V was clipped by 2 bases and J by 0 bases; unmatched bases: 4. The CDR3 here is CASSQMGQGYSNQPQHF. CDR3 DNA: TGCGCCAGCAGCCAAATGGGACAGGGGTATAGCAATCAGCCCCAGCATTTT.

This sequence joins TRBV9 and TRBJ2-5; 11 nucleotides align to TRBD2. V was pared by 2 bases and J by 5 bases, with 2 bases of the junction left unmatched. The CDR3 loop spans 14 amino acids. The germline V gene encodes CDR1 SGDLS and CDR2 YYNGEE. This CDR3 reads CASSVSGGAETQYF. The CDR3 DNA reads as TGTGCCAGCAGCGTTAGCGGGGGGGCTGAGACCCAGTACTTC.

The genes are TRBV5-1 and TRBJ1-1; 9 bases align to TRBD1. Germline V CDR1 and CDR2: SGHRS, YFSETQ. Trimming at V came to 4 bases and at J to 2 bases, leaving 6 bases not matched to a gene. The CDR3 sequence is 15 residues long. CDR3 sequence: CASSPDRGRNTEAFF. In nucleotides, the CDR3 is TGCGCCAGCAGCCCGGACAGGGGTCGAAACACTGAAGCTTTCTTT.

The chain recombines TRBV2 with TRBJ2-7; 10 nucleotides match TRBD2. CDR1 and CDR2 from the germline V gene are SNHLY and FYNNEI. This CDR3 region has 14 residues. After removal of 8 bases from V and 4 bases from J, the junction contained 8 bases not matched to a gene. The CDR3 loop is CASHLAGVAYEQYF. Here the CDR3 DNA reads TGTGCCAGCCACCTAGCGGGAGTCGCTTACGAGCAGTACTTC. The full variable domain, in which reference TRBV2 and TRBJ2-7 provide the parts outside the CDR3, is EPEVTQTPSHQVTQMGQEVILRCVPISNHLYFYWYRQILGQKVEFLVSFYNNEISEKSEIFDDQFSVERPDGSNFTLKIRSTKLEDSAMYFCASHLAGVAYEQYFGPGTRLTVT.

V gene TRBV5-1 combines with J gene TRBJ2-3; 9 bases are shared with TRBD2. V shed 4 bases, J shed 1 base, and the junction held 10 bases outside the gene matches. Germline V lookup: CDR1 SGHRS, CDR2 YFSETQ. This CDR3 has 17 amino acids. This chain's CDR3 is CASSLGVAGEGTDTQYF. The CDR3 DNA reads as TGCGCCAGCAGCCTCGGGGTAGCGGGAGAGGGCACAGATACGCAGTATTTT.

This chain joins TRBV6-5 and TRBJ2-7; D is uncertain. The germline V and J ends were trimmed by 2 bases and 5 bases, with 10 bases remaining between them. The V gene's germline CDR1 is MNHEY and CDR2 SVGAGI. The CDR3 has 13 residues. CDR3 amino acids: CASSYGFGHEQYF. The DNA of the CDR3 is TGTGCCAGCAGTTACGGGTTCGGACACGAGCAGTACTTC.